The clone carrying this T cell receptor beta chain was picked up a small number of times. Antigen unknown. TCRdb processed the RT-PCR reads anew with MiXCR; each CDR3 protein has one entry. The table shows roughly 710,000 distinct CDR3 sequences, with 12% to 15% occurring only once. Trimming left V 4 bases short and J 1 base short, with 7 bases between. This CDR3 is built from 14 residues. The germline gives CDR1 SGHTA, CDR2 FQGNSA. This record comes from a study of response to subunit inactivated influenza vaccine. Points from the study as a whole: The authors suggested that every seasonal influenza vaccination recruits few new T cells.

The clonotype was recovered from a man in his forties or fifties who received an inactivated influenza vaccine. The chain combines TRBV7-2 with TRBJ2-2; TRBD1 is a possible D gene (5 bases). Source: PBMCs from blood, taken approximately 15 days before vaccination. The DNA of the CDR3 is TGTGCCAGCAGCTGGGGCAGGAACACCGGGGAGCTGTTTTTT. This gives the protein CASSWGRNTGELFF.